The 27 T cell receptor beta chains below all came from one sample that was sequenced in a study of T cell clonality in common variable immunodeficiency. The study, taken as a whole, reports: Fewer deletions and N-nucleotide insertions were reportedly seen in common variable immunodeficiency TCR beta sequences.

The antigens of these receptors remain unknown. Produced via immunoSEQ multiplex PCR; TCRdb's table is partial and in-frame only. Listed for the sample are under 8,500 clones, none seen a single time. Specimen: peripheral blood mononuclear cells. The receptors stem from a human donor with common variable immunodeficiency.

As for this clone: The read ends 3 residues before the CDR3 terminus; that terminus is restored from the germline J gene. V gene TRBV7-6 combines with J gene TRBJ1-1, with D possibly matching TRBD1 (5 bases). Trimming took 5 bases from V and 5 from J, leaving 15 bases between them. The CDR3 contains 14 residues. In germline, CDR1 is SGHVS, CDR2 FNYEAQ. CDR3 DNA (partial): TGTGCCAGCAGCCTCGGGGGGGGAGCAACTGAA. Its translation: CASSLGGGATE. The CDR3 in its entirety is CASSLGGGATEAFF. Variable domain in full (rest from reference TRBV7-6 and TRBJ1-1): GAGVSQSPRYKVTKRGQDVALRCDPISGHVSLYWYRQALGQGPEFLTYFNYEAQQDKSGLPNDRFSAERPEGSISTLTIQRTEQRDSAMYRCASSLGGGATEAFFGQGTRLTVV.

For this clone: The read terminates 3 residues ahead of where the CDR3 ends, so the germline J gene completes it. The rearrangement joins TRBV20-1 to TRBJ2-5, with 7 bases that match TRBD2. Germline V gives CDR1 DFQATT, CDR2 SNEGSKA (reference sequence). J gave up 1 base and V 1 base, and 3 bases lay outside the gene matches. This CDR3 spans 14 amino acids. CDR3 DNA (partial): TGCAGTGCTAGAGTCGGGGAGGGCCAAGAGACC. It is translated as CSARVGEGQET. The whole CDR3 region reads CSARVGEGQETQYF.

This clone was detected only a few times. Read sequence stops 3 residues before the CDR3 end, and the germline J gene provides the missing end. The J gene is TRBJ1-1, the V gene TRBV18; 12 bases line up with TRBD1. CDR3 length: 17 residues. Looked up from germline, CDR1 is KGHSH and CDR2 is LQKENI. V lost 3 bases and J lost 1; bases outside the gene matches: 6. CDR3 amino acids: CASSPSGTGGRNTEAFF. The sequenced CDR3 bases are TGTGCCAGCTCACCGTCTGGGACAGGGGGCCGGAACACTGAA. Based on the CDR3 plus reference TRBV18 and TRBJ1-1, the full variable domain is NAGVMQNPRHLVRRRGQEARLRCSPMKGHSHVYWYRQLPEEGLKFMVYLQKENIIDESGMPKERFSAEFPKEGPSILRIQQVVRGDSAAYFCASSPSGTGGRNTEAFFGQGTRLTVV.

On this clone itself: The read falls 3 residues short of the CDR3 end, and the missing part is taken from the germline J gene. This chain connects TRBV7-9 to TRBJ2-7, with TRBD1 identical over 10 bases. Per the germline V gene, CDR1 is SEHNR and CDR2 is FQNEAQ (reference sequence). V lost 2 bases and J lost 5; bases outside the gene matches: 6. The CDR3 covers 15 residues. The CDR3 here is CASSLPGTGVDEQYF. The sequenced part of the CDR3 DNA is TGTGCCAGCAGCTTACCCGGGACAGGGGTCGACGAG.

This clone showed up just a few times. Incomplete CDR3 DNA: TGTGCCAGCAGCCCGGGGACAGACTCCTATGGC. This sequence encodes CASSPGTDSYG. The whole CDR3 protein is CASSPGTDSYGYTF. The V call is TRBV7-9, the J call TRBJ1-2, with 7 bases fitting TRBD1. The read falls 3 residues short of the CDR3 end, and the missing part is taken from the germline J gene. Looked up from germline, CDR1 is SEHNR and CDR2 is FQNEAQ (reference sequence). The CDR3 loop spans 14 amino acids. With V trimmed by 5 bases and J by 4 bases, 7 bases remained unmatched.

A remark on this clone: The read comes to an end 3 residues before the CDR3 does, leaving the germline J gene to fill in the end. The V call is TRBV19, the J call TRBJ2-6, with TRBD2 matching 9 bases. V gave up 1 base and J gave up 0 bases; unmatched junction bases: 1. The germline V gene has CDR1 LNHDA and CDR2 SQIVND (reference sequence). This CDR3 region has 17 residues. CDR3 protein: CASSIGGRASGANVLTF. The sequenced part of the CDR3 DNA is TGTGCCAGTAGTATAGGCGGGAGGGCCTCTGGGGCCAACGTC.

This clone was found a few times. CDR3 protein: CASSPQGSTKETQYF. CDR3 DNA (partial): TGTGCCAGCTCACCACAGGGTTCGACAAAAGAGACC. This sequence joins TRBV18 and TRBJ2-5; D is unresolved. The observed sequence ends 3 residues before the CDR3 terminus, with the missing tail filled in from the germline J gene. V shed 1 base and J shed 3 bases, with 12 bases lying between them. This CDR3 has 15 amino acids. From germline, CDR1 is KGHSH and CDR2 LQKENI.

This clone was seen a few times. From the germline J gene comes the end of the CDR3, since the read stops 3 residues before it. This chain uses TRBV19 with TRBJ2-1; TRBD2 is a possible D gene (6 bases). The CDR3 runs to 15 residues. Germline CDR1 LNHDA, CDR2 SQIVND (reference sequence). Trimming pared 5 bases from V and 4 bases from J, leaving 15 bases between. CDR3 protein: CASSERDSGYNEQFF. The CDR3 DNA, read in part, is TGTGCCAGTAGTGAACGTGATAGCGGATACAATGAG.

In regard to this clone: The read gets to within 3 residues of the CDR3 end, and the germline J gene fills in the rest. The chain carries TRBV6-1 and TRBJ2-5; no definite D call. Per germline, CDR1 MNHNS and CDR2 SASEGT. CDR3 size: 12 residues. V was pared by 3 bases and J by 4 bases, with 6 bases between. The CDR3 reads CASSDTRETQYF. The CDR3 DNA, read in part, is TGTGCCAGCAGTGACACACGAGAGACC.

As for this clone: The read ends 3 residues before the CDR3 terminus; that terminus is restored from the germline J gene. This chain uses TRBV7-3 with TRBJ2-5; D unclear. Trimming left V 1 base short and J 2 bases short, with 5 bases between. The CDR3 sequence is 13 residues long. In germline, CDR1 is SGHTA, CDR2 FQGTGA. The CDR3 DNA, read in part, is TGTGCCAGCAGCTTAAACAGTCAAGAGACC. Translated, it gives CASSLNSQET. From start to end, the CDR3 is CASSLNSQETQYF.

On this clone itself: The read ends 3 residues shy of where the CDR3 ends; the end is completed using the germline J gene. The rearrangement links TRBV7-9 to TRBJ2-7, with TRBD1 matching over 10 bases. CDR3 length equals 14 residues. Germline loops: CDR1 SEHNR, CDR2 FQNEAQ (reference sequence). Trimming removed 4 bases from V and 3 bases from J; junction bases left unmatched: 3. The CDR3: CASSSRDRGYEQYF. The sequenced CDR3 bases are TGTGCCAGCAGCTCCCGGGACAGGGGCTACGAG.

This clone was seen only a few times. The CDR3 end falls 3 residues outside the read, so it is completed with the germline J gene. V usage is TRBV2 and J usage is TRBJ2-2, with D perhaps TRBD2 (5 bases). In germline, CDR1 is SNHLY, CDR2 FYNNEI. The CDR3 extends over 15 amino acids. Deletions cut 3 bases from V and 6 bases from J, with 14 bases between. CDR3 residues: CASSDQAERPGELFF. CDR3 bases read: TGTGCCAGCAGTGATCAAGCGGAGAGGCCCGGGGAG.

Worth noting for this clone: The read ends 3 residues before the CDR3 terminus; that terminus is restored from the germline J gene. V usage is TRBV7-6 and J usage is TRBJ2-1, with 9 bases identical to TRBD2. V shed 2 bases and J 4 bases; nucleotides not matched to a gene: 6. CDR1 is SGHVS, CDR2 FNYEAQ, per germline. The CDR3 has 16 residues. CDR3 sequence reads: CASSLMVAGEYNEQFF. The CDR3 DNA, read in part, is TGTGCCAGCAGCTTAATGGTAGCGGGAGAGTACAATGAG. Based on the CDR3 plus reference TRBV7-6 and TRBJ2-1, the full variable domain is GAGVSQSPRYKVTKRGQDVALRCDPISGHVSLYWYRQALGQGPEFLTYFNYEAQQDKSGLPNDRFSAERPEGSISTLTIQRTEQRDSAMYRCASSLMVAGEYNEQFFGPGTRLTVL.

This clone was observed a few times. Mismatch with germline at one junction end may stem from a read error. The CDR3 sequence: CASSRSTGVGNEQFF. Partial CDR3 DNA: TGTGCTAGCAGCCGATCTACAGGGGTAGGGAATGAG. The rearrangement links TRBV7-7 to TRBJ2-1; 7 bases agree with TRBD1. The read ends 3 residues shy of where the CDR3 ends; the end is completed using the germline J gene. CDR3 length equals 15 residues. Germline loops: CDR1 SSHAT, CDR2 FNYEAQ (reference sequence).

The sequenced CDR3 bases are TGTGCCAGCAGTGCCGGGGGGGGCAGCTACGAG. Translation: CASSAGGGSYE. The full CDR3 reads CASSAGGGSYEQYF. The V and J genes are TRBV7-3 and TRBJ2-7; 8 nucleotides align to TRBD2. The read comes to an end 3 residues before the CDR3 does, leaving the germline J gene to fill in the end. This CDR3 is 14 amino acids long. The junction had 7 bases not matched to a gene; V was cut back by 6 bases and J by 3 bases. Looked up from germline, CDR1 is SGHTA and CDR2 is FQGTGA.

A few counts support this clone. The part of the CDR3 DNA that was read is TGCGCCAGCAGCTTACAAAAGACTAGCGGAGGAGAGACC. Protein sequence: CASSLQKTSGGET. The full-length CDR3 reads as CASSLQKTSGGETQYF. The rearrangement uses TRBV5-1 and TRBJ2-5; 9 bases are a match to TRBD2. The read terminates 3 residues ahead of where the CDR3 ends, so the germline J gene completes it. Germline V gene data show CDR1 as SGHRS and CDR2 as YFSETQ. The V gene end was trimmed by 2 bases and the J gene end by 4 bases; junction bases not matched to a gene: 9. This CDR3 contains 16 residues.

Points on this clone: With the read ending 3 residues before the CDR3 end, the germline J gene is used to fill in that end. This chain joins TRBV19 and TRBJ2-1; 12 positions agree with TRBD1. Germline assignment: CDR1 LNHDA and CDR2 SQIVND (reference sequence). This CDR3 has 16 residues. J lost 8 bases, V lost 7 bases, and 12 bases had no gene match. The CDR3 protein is CASTTTPGQGADEQFF. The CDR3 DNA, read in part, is TGTGCCAGTACTACTACACCGGGACAGGGGGCCGATGAG.

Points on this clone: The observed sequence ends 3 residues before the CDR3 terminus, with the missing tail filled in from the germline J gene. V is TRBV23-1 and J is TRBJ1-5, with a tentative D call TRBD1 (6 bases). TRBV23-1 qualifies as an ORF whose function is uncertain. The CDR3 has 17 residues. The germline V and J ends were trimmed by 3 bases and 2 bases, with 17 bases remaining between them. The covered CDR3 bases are TGCGCCAGCAGTCAGGGGGCGACGAGAGATGGCAATCAGCCC. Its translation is CASSQGATRDGNQP. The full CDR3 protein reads CASSQGATRDGNQPQHF.

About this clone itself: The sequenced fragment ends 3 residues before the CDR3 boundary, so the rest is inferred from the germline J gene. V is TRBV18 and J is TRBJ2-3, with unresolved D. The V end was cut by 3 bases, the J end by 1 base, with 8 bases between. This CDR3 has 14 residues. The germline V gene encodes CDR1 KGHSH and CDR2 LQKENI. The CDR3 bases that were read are TGTGCCAGCTCACCCCCCGGTGGCACAGATACG. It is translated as CASSPPGGTDT. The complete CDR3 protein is CASSPPGGTDTQYF.

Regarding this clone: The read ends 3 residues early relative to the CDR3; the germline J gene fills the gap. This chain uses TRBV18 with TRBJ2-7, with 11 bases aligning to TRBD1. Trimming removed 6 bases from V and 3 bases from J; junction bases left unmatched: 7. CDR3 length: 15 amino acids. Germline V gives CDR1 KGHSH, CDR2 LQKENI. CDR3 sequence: CASSPTGTGGYEQYF. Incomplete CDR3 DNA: TGTGCCAGCTCTCCGACCGGGACAGGGGGCTACGAG.

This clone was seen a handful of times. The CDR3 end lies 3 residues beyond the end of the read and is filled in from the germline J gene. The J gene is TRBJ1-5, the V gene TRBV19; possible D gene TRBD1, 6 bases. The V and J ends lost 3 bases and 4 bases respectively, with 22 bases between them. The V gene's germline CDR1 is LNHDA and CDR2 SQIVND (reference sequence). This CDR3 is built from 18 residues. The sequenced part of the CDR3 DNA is TGTGCCAGTAGTATTCCTACAGGGACGACCTATAGGAATCAGCCC. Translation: CASSIPTGTTYRNQP. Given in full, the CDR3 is CASSIPTGTTYRNQPQHF.

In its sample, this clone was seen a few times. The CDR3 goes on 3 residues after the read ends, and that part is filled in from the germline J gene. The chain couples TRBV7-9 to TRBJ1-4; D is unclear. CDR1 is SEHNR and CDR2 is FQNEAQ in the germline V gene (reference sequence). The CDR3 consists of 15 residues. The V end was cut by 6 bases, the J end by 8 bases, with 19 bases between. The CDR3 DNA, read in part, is TGTGCCAGCAGTCCCTCGGTCCTCGGAGGGGAAAAA. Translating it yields CASSPSVLGGEK. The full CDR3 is CASSPSVLGGEKLFF.

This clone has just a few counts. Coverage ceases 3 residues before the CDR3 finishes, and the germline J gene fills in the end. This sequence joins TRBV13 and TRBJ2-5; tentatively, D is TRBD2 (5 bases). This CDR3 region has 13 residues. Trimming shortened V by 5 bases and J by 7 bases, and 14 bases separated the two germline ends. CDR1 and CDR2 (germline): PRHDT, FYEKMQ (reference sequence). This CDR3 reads CASSPPDSWTQYF. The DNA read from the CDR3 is TGTGCCAGCAGCCCTCCGGACTCATGGACC.

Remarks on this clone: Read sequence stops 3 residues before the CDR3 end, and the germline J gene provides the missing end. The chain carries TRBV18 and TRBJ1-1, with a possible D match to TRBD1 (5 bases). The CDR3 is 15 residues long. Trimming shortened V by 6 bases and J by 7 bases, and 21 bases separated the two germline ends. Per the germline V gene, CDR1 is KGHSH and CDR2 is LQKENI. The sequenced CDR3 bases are TGTGCCAGCTCCCACCACCCTACGGGAAGGGGTGAA. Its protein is CASSHHPTGRGE. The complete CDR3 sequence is CASSHHPTGRGEAFF.

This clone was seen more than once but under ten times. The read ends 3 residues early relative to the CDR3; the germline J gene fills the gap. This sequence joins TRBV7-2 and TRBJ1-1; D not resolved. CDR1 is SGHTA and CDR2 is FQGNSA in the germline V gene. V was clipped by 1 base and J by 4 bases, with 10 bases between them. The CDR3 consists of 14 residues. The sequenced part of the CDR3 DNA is TGTGCCAGCAGCTTAGAGGGTTTGGGCACTGAA. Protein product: CASSLEGLGTE. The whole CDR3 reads CASSLEGLGTEAFF.

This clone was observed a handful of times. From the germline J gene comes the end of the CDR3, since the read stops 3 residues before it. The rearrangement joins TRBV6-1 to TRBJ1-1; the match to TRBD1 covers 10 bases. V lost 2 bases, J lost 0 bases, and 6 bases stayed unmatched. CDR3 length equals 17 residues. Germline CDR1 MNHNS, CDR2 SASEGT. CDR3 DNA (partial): TGTGCCAGCAGTGAACGGGACAGGGGCGTCATGAACACTGAA. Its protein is CASSERDRGVMNTE. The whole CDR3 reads CASSERDRGVMNTEAFF.

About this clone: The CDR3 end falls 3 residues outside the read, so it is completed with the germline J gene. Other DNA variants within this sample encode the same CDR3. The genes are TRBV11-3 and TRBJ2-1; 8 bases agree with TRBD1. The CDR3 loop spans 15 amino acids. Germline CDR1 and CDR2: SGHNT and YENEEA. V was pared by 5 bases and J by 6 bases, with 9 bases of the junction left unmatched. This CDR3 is CASSVSRTGTNEQFF. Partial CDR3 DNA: TGTGCCAGCAGCGTGTCTCGGACAGGGACCAATGAG.